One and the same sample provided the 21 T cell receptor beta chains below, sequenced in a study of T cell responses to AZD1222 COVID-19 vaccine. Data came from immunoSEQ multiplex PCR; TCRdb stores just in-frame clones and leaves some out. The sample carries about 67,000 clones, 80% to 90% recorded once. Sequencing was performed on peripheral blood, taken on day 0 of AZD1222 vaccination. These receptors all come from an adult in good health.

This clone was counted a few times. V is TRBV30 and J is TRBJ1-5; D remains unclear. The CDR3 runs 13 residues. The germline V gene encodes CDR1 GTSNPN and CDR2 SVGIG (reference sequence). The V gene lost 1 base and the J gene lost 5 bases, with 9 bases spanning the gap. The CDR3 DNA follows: TGTGCCTGGAGTGGAAGGGCGGATCAGCCCCAGCATTTT. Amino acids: CAWSGRADQPQHF.

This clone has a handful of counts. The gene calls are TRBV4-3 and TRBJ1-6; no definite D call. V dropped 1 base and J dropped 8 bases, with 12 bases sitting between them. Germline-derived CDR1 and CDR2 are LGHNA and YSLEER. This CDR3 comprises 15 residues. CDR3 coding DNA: TGCGCCAGCAGCCAAGCTTGGAGCCAAGATTCACCCCTCCACTTT. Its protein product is CASSQAWSQDSPLHF.

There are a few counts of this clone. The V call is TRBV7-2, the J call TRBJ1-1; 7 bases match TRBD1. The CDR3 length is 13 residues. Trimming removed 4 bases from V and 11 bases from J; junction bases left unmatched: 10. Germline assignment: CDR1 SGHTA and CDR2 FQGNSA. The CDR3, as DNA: TGTGCCAGCAGCTCCGGACAGGCCGCCGATGCTTTCTTT. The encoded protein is CASSSGQAADAFF.

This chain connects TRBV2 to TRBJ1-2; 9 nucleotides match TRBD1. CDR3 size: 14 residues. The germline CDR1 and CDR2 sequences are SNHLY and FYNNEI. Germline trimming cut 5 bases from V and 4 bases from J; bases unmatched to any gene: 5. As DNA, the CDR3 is TGTGCCAGCAGTTTACAGGGGGCCGGCTATGGCTACACCTTC. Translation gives CASSLQGAGYGYTF.

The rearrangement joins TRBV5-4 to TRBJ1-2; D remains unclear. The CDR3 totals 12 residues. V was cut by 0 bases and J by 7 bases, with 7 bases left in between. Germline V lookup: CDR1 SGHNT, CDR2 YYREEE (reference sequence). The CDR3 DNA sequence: TGTGCCAGCAGCTTGGAGTTGGGTGGCTACACCTTC. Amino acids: CASSLELGGYTF.

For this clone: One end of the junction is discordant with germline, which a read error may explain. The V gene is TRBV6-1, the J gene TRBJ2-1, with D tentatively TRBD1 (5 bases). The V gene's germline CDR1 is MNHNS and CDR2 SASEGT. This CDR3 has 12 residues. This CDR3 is CASSEFGRAVLF. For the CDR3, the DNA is TGTGCCAGCAGTGAATTTGGCAGGGCCGTACTCTTC.

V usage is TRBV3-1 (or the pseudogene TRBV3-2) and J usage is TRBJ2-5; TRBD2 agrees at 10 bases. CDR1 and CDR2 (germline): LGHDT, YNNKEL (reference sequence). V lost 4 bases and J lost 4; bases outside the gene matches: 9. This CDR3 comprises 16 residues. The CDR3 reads CASSPPSGRWVETQYF. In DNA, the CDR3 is TGTGCCAGCAGCCCCCCTAGCGGGAGATGGGTAGAGACCCAGTACTTC.

The CDR3 nucleotides read TGTGCCAGCAGCGACCCGACAGGGCTCACCGGGGAGCTGTTTTTT. Encoded protein: CASSDPTGLTGELFF. V gene TRBV7-9 combines with J gene TRBJ2-2, with 7 bases matching TRBD1. V lost 5 bases and J lost 4; bases outside the gene matches: 7. Germline loops: CDR1 SEHNR, CDR2 FQNEAQ (reference sequence). The CDR3 is made up of 15 amino acids.

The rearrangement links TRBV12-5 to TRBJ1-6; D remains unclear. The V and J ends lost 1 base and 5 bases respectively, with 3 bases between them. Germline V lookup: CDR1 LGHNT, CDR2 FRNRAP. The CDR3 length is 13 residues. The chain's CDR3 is CASGLGHNSPLHF. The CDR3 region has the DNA TGTGCTAGTGGTTTGGGTCATAATTCACCCCTCCACTTT.

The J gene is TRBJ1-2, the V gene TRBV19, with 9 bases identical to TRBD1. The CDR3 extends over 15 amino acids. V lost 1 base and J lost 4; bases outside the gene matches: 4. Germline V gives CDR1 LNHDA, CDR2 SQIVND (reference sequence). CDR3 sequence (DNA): TGTGCCAGTAGTATAGGGGACAGGGCGAGCTATGGCTACACCTTC. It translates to CASSIGDRASYGYTF.

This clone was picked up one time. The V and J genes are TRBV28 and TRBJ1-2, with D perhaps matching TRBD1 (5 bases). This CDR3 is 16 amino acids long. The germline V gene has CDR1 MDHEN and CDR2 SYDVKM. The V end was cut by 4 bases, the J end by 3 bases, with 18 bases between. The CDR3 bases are TGTGCCAGCAGTTCAATTTGGGGGGAATACGACTATGGCTACACCTTC. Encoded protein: CASSSIWGEYDYGYTF.

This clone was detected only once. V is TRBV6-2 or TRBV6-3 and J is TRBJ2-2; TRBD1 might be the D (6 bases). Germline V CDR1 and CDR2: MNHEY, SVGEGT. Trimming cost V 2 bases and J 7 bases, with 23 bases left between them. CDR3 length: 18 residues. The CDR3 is CASSYIGQSDGWIGELFF. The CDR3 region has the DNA TGTGCCAGCAGTTACATAGGACAGTCCGATGGGTGGATCGGGGAGCTGTTTTTT.

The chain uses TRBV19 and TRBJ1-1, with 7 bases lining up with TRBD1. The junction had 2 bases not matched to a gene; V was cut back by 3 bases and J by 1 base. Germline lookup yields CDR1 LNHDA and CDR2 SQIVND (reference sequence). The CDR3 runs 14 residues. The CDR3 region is CASSIRGGNTEAFF. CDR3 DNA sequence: TGTGCCAGTAGTATCAGGGGGGGGAACACTGAAGCTTTCTTT.

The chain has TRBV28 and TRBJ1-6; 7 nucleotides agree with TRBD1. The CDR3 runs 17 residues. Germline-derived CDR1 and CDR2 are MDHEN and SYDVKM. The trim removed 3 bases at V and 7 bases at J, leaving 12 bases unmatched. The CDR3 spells CASSLVRSGTENSPLHF. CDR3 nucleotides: TGTGCCAGCAGTTTGGTTCGGTCCGGGACAGAAAATTCACCCCTCCACTTT.

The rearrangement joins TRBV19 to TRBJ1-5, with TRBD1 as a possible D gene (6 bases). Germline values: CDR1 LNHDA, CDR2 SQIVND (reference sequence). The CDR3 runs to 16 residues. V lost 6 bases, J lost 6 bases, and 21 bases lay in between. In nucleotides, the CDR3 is TGTGCCAGTAGGAGGAGCGGGGGCGATGGAGTTCAGCCCCAGCATTTT. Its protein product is CASRRSGGDGVQPQHF. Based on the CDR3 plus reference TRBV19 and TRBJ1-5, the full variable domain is DGGITQSPKYLFRKEGQNVTLSCEQNLNHDAMYWYRQDPGQGLRLIYYSQIVNDFQKGDIAEGYSVSREKKESFPLTVTSAQKNPTAFYLCASRRSGGDGVQPQHFGDGTRLSIL.

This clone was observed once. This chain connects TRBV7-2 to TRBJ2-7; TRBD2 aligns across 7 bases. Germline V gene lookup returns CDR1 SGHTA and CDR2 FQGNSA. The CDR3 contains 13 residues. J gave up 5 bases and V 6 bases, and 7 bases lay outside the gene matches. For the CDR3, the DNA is TGTGCCAGCAGTTACGGGGGACTAAACGAGCAGTACTTC. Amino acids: CASSYGGLNEQYF.

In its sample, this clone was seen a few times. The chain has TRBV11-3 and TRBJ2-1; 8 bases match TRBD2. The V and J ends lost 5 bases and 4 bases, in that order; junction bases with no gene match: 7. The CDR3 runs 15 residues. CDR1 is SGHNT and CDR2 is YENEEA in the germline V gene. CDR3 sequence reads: CASSQRGQGYNEQFF. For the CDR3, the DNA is TGTGCCAGCAGCCAGCGGGGGCAGGGATACAATGAGCAGTTCTTC.

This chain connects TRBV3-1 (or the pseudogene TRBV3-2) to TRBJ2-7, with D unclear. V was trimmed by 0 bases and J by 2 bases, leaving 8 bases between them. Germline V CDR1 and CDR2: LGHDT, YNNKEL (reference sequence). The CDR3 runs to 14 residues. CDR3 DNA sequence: TGTGCCAGCAGCCAAGATCCAGAAGCCTACGAGCAGTACTTC. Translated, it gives CASSQDPEAYEQYF.

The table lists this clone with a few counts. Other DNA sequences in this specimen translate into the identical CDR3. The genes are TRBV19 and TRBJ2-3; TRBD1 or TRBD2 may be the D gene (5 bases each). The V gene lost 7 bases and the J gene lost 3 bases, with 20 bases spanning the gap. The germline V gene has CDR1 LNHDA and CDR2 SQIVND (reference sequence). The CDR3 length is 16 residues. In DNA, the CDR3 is TGTGCCAGTAAAGATAGGGGACGGGGTGTAACAGATACGCAGTATTTT. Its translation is CASKDRGRGVTDTQYF.

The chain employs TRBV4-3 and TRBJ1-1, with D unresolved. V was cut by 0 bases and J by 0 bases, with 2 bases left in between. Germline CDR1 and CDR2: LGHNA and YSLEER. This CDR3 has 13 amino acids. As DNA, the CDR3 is TGCGCCAGCAGCCAAGAACTGAACACTGAAGCTTTCTTT. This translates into CASSQELNTEAFF.

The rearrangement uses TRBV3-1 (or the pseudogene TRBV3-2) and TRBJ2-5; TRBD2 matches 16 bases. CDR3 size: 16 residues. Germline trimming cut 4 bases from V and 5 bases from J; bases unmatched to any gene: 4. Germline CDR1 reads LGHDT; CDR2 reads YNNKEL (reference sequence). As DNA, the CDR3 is TGTGCCAGCAGCCCTGGGACTAGCGGGGGGGCCGAGACCCAGTACTTC. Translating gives CASSPGTSGGAETQYF.